This TCR beta chain originates from a study of patients and donors after allogeneic stem cell transplantation. Trimming pared 8 bases from V and 1 base from J, leaving 14 bases between. The CDR3 consists of 14 residues. Germline V CDR1 and CDR2: MGHRA, YSYEKL. Each CDR3 protein is one row after TCRdb ran MiXCR on the RT-PCR reads. The sample consists of about a million distinct CDR3 sequences, over 15% of them appearing once. This receptor was obtained from a human donor who was either an allogeneic HSCT recipient or a stem cell or donor lymphocyte infusion donor (not recorded which). It is not recorded whose cells these are; they may come from a transplant donor. Sequenced sample: blood, either unsorted or a sorted T cell fraction (not recorded which). The V gene is TRBV4-1, the J gene TRBJ1-1; no firm D call. Written as DNA, the CDR3 is TGCGCCAGCGCCACTCCTACTGCGAACACTGAAGCTTTCTTT. Translation: CASATPTANTEAFF.